These 23 T cell receptor beta chains were all obtained from the same sample, sequenced in a study of CD8+CD57+ T cells in acquired aplastic anemia. Whoever was chosen for sequencing had shown CD8+CD57+ cell expansion by flow cytometry. Profiling that covered TCR beta VDJ and CDR3 relied on genomic DNA as its template. In TCRdb, the reads were re-called with MiXCR into one record per CDR3 protein. The data show approximately 80,000 distinct CDR3 sequences, roughly two thirds seen once. The specimen sequenced was sorted CD4+, CD8+, or CD8+CD57+ T cells (not recorded which) from PBMCs. The source of these receptors is a human donor with aplastic anemia.

The chain employs TRBV10-3 and TRBJ1-1; D unclear. This CDR3 is built from 16 residues. Trimming stripped 6 bases from V and 1 base from J, with 18 bases between. Germline lookup yields CDR1 ENHRY and CDR2 SYGVKD. CDR3 coding DNA: TGTGCCATCAGCTCCGACCCAGTAAAAAAGAACACTGAAGCTTTCTTT. This gives the protein CAISSDPVKKNTEAFF.

The chain recombines TRBV7-3 with TRBJ2-2; D may be TRBD1 or TRBD2 (5 bases each). CDR1 is SGHTA and CDR2 is FQGTGA in the germline V gene. V lost 5 bases, J lost 9 bases, and 10 bases lay in between. The CDR3 contains 12 residues. The CDR3 loop reads CASSRDDRELFF. The CDR3 bases are TGTGCCAGCAGCCGGGACGACCGGGAGCTGTTTTTT.

Concerning this clonotype: This clone may be a read error of a much larger clone one base away. The V gene is TRBV19, the J gene TRBJ2-7; weak D call: TRBD2 (5 bases). Germline CDR1 and CDR2: LNHDA and SQIVND (reference sequence). Trimming removed 3 bases at V and 3 bases at J, with 18 bases between. This CDR3 contains 16 residues. This chain's CDR3 is CASSILSRGGLYEQYF. The CDR3 nucleotides read TGTGCCAGTAGTATTCTCAGCCGGGGTGGTCTCTACGAGCAGTACTTC.

The chain carries TRBV20-1 and TRBJ2-7; TRBD1 matches 9 bases. This CDR3 region has 15 residues. Trimming at V came to 2 bases and at J to 1 base, leaving 6 bases not matched to a gene. Germline CDR1 DFQATT, CDR2 SNEGSKA (reference sequence). In DNA form, the CDR3 reads TGCAGTGCTAGACCTGAGGGACAGGGTTCCTACGAGCAGTACTTC. Protein sequence: CSARPEGQGSYEQYF.

This chain uses TRBV19 with TRBJ2-7; D is uncertain. Germline assignment: CDR1 LNHDA and CDR2 SQIVND (reference sequence). The CDR3 spans 14 residues. Between the trimmed V and J ends, which lost 5 bases and 5 bases, there was a span of 16 bases. The CDR3: CASSWAGQSHEQYF. In DNA, the CDR3 is TGTGCCAGTAGTTGGGCCGGGCAGTCCCACGAGCAGTACTTC.

The chain recombines TRBV6-1 with TRBJ2-5, with 7 bases fitting TRBD1. The CDR3 sequence is 16 residues long. J lost 0 bases, V lost 3 bases, and 7 bases had no gene match. CDR1 and CDR2 (germline): MNHNS, SASEGT. CDR3 nucleotide sequence: TGTGCCAGCAGTGACCTTAAACAGGGGAACCAAGAGACCCAGTACTTC. Its translation is CASSDLKQGNQETQYF.

This clonotype was observed many times. The chain links TRBV7-9 to TRBJ2-7; D not resolved. V lost 1 base to trimming and J lost 5 bases, with 12 bases between them. Germline-derived CDR1 and CDR2 are SEHNR and FQNEAQ (reference sequence). This CDR3 is built from 14 residues. CDR3 sequence reads: CASSLGIKGHEQYF. The DNA of the CDR3 is TGTGCCAGCAGCTTAGGTATAAAGGGCCACGAGCAGTACTTC.

This clonotype has just a few counts. The rearrangement links TRBV7-2 to TRBJ2-1, with D possibly being TRBD1 (6 bases). The CDR3 sequence is 13 residues long. Trimming took 4 bases from V and 4 from J, leaving 8 bases between them. Germline V gives CDR1 SGHTA, CDR2 FQGNSA. The CDR3 coding sequence is TGTGCCAGCAGCTCCGGGACATACAATGAGCAGTTCTTC. Amino acids: CASSSGTYNEQFF.

The rearrangement uses TRBV19 and TRBJ2-3; 8 bases align to TRBD1. CDR1 and CDR2 (germline): LNHDA, SQIVND (reference sequence). The CDR3 has 15 amino acids. The trim removed 7 bases at V and 0 bases at J, leaving 6 bases unmatched. The CDR3 DNA sequence: TGTGCCAGTAATTGGGGACAGGCAAGCACAGATACGCAGTATTTT. The encoded protein is CASNWGQASTDTQYF.

The V gene is TRBV15, the J gene TRBJ1-6, with 9 bases fitting TRBD1. The germline gives CDR1 LNHNV, CDR2 YYDKDF (reference sequence). CDR3 length equals 16 residues. Trimming cost V 2 bases and J 6 bases; bases outside gene matches: 5. In DNA, the CDR3 is TGTGCCACCAGCAGACCTACGGGACAGGGTAATTCACCCCTCCACTTT. It codes for CATSRPTGQGNSPLHF.

The rearrangement uses TRBV25-1 and TRBJ2-2; D remains unclear. The CDR3 sequence is 13 residues long. The V gene's germline CDR1 is MGHDK and CDR2 SYGVNS. V was pared by 3 bases and J by 5 bases, with 7 bases between. The chain's CDR3 is CASSDLLTGELFF. As DNA, the CDR3 is TGTGCCAGCAGTGATCTCCTAACCGGGGAGCTGTTTTTT.

The chain is built from TRBV9 and TRBJ2-7; 7 bases line up with TRBD2. Germline V gives CDR1 SGDLS, CDR2 YYNGEE. The CDR3 covers 13 residues. V dropped 4 bases and J dropped 6; count of bases not matched to a gene: 7. CDR3 sequence: CASSSWEGSEQYF. The DNA of the CDR3 is TGTGCCAGCAGCTCATGGGAGGGATCCGAGCAGTACTTC.

This clonotype was detected many times. V and J are TRBV2 and TRBJ2-3, with 9 bases lining up with TRBD1. CDR1 is SNHLY and CDR2 is FYNNEI in the germline V gene. The CDR3 is 14 residues long. V dropped 10 bases and J dropped 1; count of bases not matched to a gene: 6. The CDR3 coding sequence is TGTGCCACCAAAGACAGGGGGGGCACAGATACGCAGTATTTT. It codes for CATKDRGGTDTQYF.

On this clonotype: A junction boundary mismatches the germline segment, possibly from a read error. This chain links TRBV7-7 with TRBJ2-5; D is possibly TRBD2 (6 bases). Germline-derived CDR1 and CDR2 are SSHAT and FNYEAQ (reference sequence). The CDR3 loop spans 13 amino acids. The DNA of the CDR3 is TGTGCTAGCAGCTTGGGGGGACAAGAGACCCAGTACTTC. It codes for CASSLGGQETQYF. Complete variable domain (other parts from reference TRBV7-7 and TRBJ2-5): GAGVSQSPRYKVTKRGQDVTLRCDPISSHATLYWYQQALGQGPEFLTYFNYEAQPDKSGLPSDRFSAERPEGSISTLTIQRTEQRDSAMYRCASSLGGQETQYFGPGTRLLVL.

This clonotype was seen a few times. V is TRBV15 and J is TRBJ2-7; no reliable D call. The germline gives CDR1 LNHNV, CDR2 YYDKDF (reference sequence). Trimming left V 0 bases short and J 7 bases short, with 10 bases between. The CDR3 sequence is 13 residues long. DNA for the CDR3: TGTGCCACCAGCAGAGAGCCCCAAGGGGAGCAGTACTTC. Its protein product is CATSREPQGEQYF.

J is TRBJ2-7 and V is TRBV19; maybe TRBD2 (6 bases). Germline V CDR1 and CDR2: LNHDA, SQIVND (reference sequence). Trimming took 6 bases from V and 0 from J, leaving 12 bases between them. The CDR3 length is 14 residues. In DNA form, the CDR3 reads TGTGCCAGTAGCCCGCTCGGGGGCTCCTACGAGCAGTACTTC. It translates to CASSPLGGSYEQYF. The whole variable domain, remainder taken from reference TRBV19 and TRBJ2-7, is DGGITQSPKYLFRKEGQNVTLSCEQNLNHDAMYWYRQDPGQGLRLIYYSQIVNDFQKGDIAEGYSVSREKKESFPLTVTSAQKNPTAFYLCASSPLGGSYEQYFGPGTRLTVT.

This chain links TRBV2 with TRBJ1-5; no firm D call. V lost 4 bases and J 4 bases, leaving 8 bases between the germline ends. This CDR3 spans 13 amino acids. Germline assignment: CDR1 SNHLY and CDR2 FYNNEI. The CDR3 spells CASSAFRNQPQHF. For the CDR3, the DNA is TGTGCCAGCAGTGCCTTCCGGAATCAGCCCCAGCATTTT.

The V call is TRBV5-4, the J call TRBJ2-3; D unresolved. This CDR3 is built from 13 residues. Germline V CDR1 and CDR2: SGHNT, YYREEE (reference sequence). V dropped 0 bases and J dropped 6 bases, with 8 bases sitting between them. The CDR3 sequence: CASSLAGPDTQYF. The CDR3 nucleotides read TGTGCCAGCAGCTTGGCCGGACCGGATACGCAGTATTTT.

This chain uses TRBV3-1 with TRBJ2-7, with 9 bases identical to TRBD2. This CDR3 contains 14 residues. Germline values: CDR1 LGHDT, CDR2 YNNKEL (reference sequence). The V segment lost 4 bases and the J segment 5 bases; nucleotides outside the gene matches: 6. CDR3 protein: CASSPGTSIHEQYF. Written as DNA, the CDR3 is TGTGCCAGCAGCCCCGGGACTAGCATCCACGAGCAGTACTTC.

CDR3 protein: CATSPARMGTDTQYF. As DNA, the CDR3 is TGTGCCACCAGCCCCGCCCGGATGGGCACAGATACGCAGTATTTT. This chain links TRBV15 with TRBJ2-3; D remains ambiguous. Germline V gene sequence: CDR1 LNHNV, CDR2 YYDKDF (reference sequence). CDR3 length equals 15 residues. Trimming took 5 bases from V and 1 from J, leaving 13 bases between them. The full variable domain, in which reference TRBV15 and TRBJ2-3 provide the parts outside the CDR3, is DAMVIQNPRYQVTQFGKPVTLSCSQTLNHNVMYWYQQKSSQAPKLLFHYYDKDFNNEADTPDNFQSRRPNTSFCFLDIRSPGLGDTAMYLCATSPARMGTDTQYFGPGTRLTVL.

The chain joins TRBV7-8 to TRBJ1-2, with 8 bases fitting TRBD1. The CDR3 is 12 amino acids. Germline V gene lookup returns CDR1 SGHVS and CDR2 FQNEAQ. V lost 5 bases to trimming and J lost 8 bases; unmatched junction nucleotides: 4. The DNA of the CDR3 is TGTGCCAGCAGCACGGACAGGGACGGCTACACCTTC. Translating it yields CASSTDRDGYTF.

The V call is TRBV2, the J call TRBJ2-3; D is perhaps TRBD2 (6 bases). This CDR3 is built from 13 residues. Trimming stripped 6 bases from V and 6 bases from J, with 13 bases between. Per the germline V gene, CDR1 is SNHLY and CDR2 is FYNNEI. CDR3 region: CASRTRVGDTQYF. The CDR3 DNA sequence: TGTGCCAGCAGGACTAGGGTGGGGGATACGCAGTATTTT.

A remark on this clonotype: The CDR3 does not close with the conserved phenylalanine or tryptophan, likely indicating a read error. This chain links TRBV20-1 with TRBJ2-1, with D possibly TRBD2 on 7 matching bases. Germline CDR1 reads DFQATT; CDR2 reads SNEGSKA (reference sequence). Trimming removed 6 bases from V and 5 bases from J, with 20 bases in between. This CDR3 comprises 15 residues. CDR3 DNA sequence: TGCAGTGCACCGAGGGAGGGGGAGGCCCACAATGAGCAGTTCCTC. Translating gives CSAPREGEAHNEQFL.